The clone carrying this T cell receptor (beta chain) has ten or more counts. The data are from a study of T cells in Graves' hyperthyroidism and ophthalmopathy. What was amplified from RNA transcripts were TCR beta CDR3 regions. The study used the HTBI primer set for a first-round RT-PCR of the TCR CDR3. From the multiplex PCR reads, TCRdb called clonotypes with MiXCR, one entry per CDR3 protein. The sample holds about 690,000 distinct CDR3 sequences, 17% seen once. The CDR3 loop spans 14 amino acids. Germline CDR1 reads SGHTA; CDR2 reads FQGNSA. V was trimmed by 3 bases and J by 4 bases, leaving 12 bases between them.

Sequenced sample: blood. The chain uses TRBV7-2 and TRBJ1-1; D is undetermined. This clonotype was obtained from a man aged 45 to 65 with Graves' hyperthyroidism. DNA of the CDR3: TGTGCCAGCAGCTTTTTGCTGGGTTCCACTGAAGCTTTCTTT. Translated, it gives CASSFLLGSTEAFF.